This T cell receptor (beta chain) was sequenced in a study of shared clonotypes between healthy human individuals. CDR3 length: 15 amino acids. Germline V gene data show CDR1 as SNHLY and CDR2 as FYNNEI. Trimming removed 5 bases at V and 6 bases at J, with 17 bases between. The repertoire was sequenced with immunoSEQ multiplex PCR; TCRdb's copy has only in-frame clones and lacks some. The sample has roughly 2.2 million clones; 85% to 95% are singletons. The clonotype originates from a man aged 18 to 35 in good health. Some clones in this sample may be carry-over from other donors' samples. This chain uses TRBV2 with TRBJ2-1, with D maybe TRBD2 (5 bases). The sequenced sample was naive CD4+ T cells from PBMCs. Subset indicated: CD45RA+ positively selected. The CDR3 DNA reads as TGTGCCAGCAGTCTATATGCGGGTTTGGGCAATGAGCAGTTCTTC. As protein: CASSLYAGLGNEQFF. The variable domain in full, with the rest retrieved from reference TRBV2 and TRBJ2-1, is EPEVTQTPSHQVTQMGQEVILRCVPISNHLYFYWYRQILGQKVEFLVSFYNNEISEKSEIFDDQFSVERPDGSNFTLKIRSTKLEDSAMYFCASSLYAGLGNEQFFGPGTRLTVL.